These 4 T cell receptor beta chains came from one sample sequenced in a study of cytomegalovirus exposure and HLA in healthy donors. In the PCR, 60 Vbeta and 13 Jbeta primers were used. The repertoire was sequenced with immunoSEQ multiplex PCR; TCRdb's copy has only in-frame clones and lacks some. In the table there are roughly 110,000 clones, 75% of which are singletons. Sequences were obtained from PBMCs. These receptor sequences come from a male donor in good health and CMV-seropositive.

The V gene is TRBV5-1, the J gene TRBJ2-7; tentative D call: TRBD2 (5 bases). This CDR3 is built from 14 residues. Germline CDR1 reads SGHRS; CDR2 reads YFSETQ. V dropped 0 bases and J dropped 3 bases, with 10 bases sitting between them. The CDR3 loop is CASSLGGGFYEQYF. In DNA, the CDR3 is TGCGCCAGCAGCTTGGGAGGAGGTTTCTACGAGCAGTACTTC. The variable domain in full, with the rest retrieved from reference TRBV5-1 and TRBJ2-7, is KAGVTQTPRYLIKTRGQQVTLSCSPISGHRSVSWYQQTPGQGLQFLFEYFSETQRNKGNFPGRFSGRQFSNSRSEMNVSTLELGDSALYLCASSLGGGFYEQYFGPGTRLTVT.

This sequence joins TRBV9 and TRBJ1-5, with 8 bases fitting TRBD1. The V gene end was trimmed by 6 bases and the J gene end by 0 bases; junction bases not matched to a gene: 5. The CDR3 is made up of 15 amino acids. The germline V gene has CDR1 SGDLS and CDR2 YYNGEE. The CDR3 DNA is TGTGCCAGCACCAAGACAGGGGATAGCAATCAGCCCCAGCATTTT. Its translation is CASTKTGDSNQPQHF.

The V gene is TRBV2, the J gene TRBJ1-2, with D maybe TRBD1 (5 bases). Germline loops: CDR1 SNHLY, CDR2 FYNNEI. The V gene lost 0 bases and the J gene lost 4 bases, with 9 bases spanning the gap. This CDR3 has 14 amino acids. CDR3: CASSEAGDGYGYTF. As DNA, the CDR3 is TGTGCCAGCAGTGAAGCAGGGGATGGCTATGGCTACACCTTC.

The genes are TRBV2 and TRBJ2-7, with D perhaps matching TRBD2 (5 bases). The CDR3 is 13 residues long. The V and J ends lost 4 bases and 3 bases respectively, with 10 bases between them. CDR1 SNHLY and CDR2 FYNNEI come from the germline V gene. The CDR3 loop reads CASSVLGDYEQYF. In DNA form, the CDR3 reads TGTGCCAGCAGTGTCCTCGGGGACTACGAGCAGTACTTC.